This record looks at one T cell receptor beta chain sequence and its context. Its antigen is undetermined. A second PCR of 7 to 11 cycles used a sample-barcoded 5' primer and a J-beta primer mix. Each of the samples gave a minimum of 3 million paired-end reads that contained CDR3. A single record per CDR3 protein comes from TCRdb applying MiXCR to the 5' RACE reads. The sample contains hundreds of thousands of distinct CDR3 sequences, under 25% of which appear only once. The V and J ends lost 8 bases and 4 bases respectively, with 13 bases between them. CDR1 DFQATT and CDR2 SNEGSKA come from the germline V gene (reference sequence). This CDR3 contains 12 residues. The data were taken from a study of blood T cells in healthy people across ages. Overall study findings and caveats: Correlation between TCR beta diversity and naive T cell percentage was strong.

The TCR was taken from a man between 65 and 79 years old in good health. The rearrangement links TRBV20-1 to TRBJ2-3; D is uncertain. The sequencing input was blood. Written as DNA, the CDR3 is TGCAGTACGACACCAACCGCAGATACGCAGTATTTT. This translates into CSTTPTADTQYF.